This entry lists 10 T cell receptor beta chains sequenced from one sample in a study of CD8 T cells in ankylosing spondylitis. One entry per CDR3 protein, called by TCRdb with MiXCR from the 5' RACE reads. Of tens of thousands of distinct CDR3 sequences in the sample, roughly 11% were seen once. Sequencing input: blood, either unsorted or a sorted T cell fraction (not recorded which). These TCRs come from a male donor with ankylosing spondylitis or in good health (not recorded which).

In this sample, this clonotype turned up many times. DNA for the CDR3: TGCGCCAGCAGCTTGGATGCAGAGATGAACACTGAAGCTTTCTTT. Amino acid sequence: CASSLDAEMNTEAFF. The V and J genes are TRBV5-1 and TRBJ1-1; D is ambiguous. Germline CDR1 SGHRS, CDR2 YFSETQ. The CDR3 sequence is 15 residues long. Trimming took off 0 bases at V and 0 bases at J, with 9 bases between the two ends.

The chain has TRBV30 and TRBJ2-7; a weak D match, TRBD2 (6 bases). The CDR3 is 12 residues long. V was trimmed by 1 base and J by 7 bases, leaving 11 bases between them. The germline V gene has CDR1 GTSNPN and CDR2 SVGIG (reference sequence). CDR3 amino acids: CAWSGGGREQYF. The CDR3 DNA is TGTGCCTGGAGTGGGGGAGGCCGGGAGCAGTACTTC.

The CDR3 protein is CASSLTGLSEQYF. The CDR3, as DNA: TGTGCCAGCAGCTTGACAGGGCTCAGTGAGCAGTACTTC. The chain employs TRBV5-4 and TRBJ2-7, with D possibly TRBD1 on 6 matching bases. V was pared by 1 base and J by 7 bases, with 12 bases between. Germline loops: CDR1 SGHNT, CDR2 YYREEE (reference sequence). The CDR3 spans 13 residues.

This clonotype showed up many times. V usage is TRBV5-1 and J usage is TRBJ2-1, with D perhaps TRBD1 (5 bases). V was pared by 1 base and J by 0 bases, with 8 bases between. CDR1 and CDR2 (germline): SGHRS, YFSETQ. This CDR3 comprises 15 residues. CDR3 loop: CASSLRGASYNEQFF. The CDR3 DNA reads as TGCGCCAGCAGCTTGCGTGGGGCCTCCTACAATGAGCAGTTCTTC.

The table lists this clonotype with many counts. The rearrangement joins TRBV12-3 or TRBV12-4 to TRBJ1-5; no definite D call. The CDR3 totals 15 residues. Between the trimmed V and J ends, which lost 6 bases and 2 bases, there was a span of 14 bases. CDR3 nucleotides: TGTGCCAGCAGCTCCGACGGGCCAGGCAATCAGCCCCAGCATTTT. Translating it yields CASSSDGPGNQPQHF.

In this sample, this clonotype turned up a few times. J is TRBJ1-4 and V is TRBV10-3; 9 positions match TRBD1. The germline V gene encodes CDR1 ENHRY and CDR2 SYGVKD. This CDR3 is built from 16 residues. The V and J ends lost 5 bases and 6 bases, in that order; junction bases with no gene match: 10. The CDR3 coding sequence is TGTGCCATCAGTTCACAGGGGGCTAGGATTGATGAAAAACTGTTTTTT. Translation gives CAISSQGARIDEKLFF.

This clonotype was counted many times. The rearrangement uses TRBV5-5 and TRBJ1-1; a weak D match, TRBD1 (5 bases). The V gene lost 4 bases and the J gene lost 0 bases, with 10 bases spanning the gap. From germline, CDR1 is SGHKS and CDR2 YYEKEE (reference sequence). The CDR3 totals 14 residues. This CDR3 reads CASSGGPLNTEAFF. The DNA of the CDR3 is TGTGCCAGCAGCGGGGGACCACTGAACACTGAAGCTTTCTTT.

This clonotype was picked up many times. This chain connects TRBV2 to TRBJ2-7; unclear D gene. The V gene's germline CDR1 is SNHLY and CDR2 FYNNEI. V was cut by 3 bases and J by 2 bases, with 8 bases left in between. CDR3 length: 13 residues. CDR3 sequence reads: CASSEKVTYEQYF. The CDR3 coding sequence is TGTGCCAGCAGTGAGAAAGTGACCTACGAGCAGTACTTC.

In its sample, this clonotype was seen many times. The V gene is TRBV12-3 or TRBV12-4, the J gene TRBJ1-1, with D possibly matching TRBD1 (6 bases). This CDR3 comprises 11 residues. Trimming removed 6 bases from V and 10 bases from J, with 12 bases in between. This CDR3 reads CASRQQGGAFF. The CDR3 DNA reads TGTGCCAGCAGGCAACAGGGAGGAGCTTTCTTT.

This clonotype was seen repeatedly, ten times or more. This chain connects TRBV24-1 to TRBJ2-3; either TRBD1 or TRBD2 may supply D (6 bases each). This CDR3 contains 20 residues. The germline V gene encodes CDR1 KGHDR and CDR2 SFDVKD. With 10 bases removed from V and 0 bases from J, the gap between germline ends came to 31 bases. CDR3 loop: CATRPSRRGRGPISTDTQYF. CDR3 coding DNA: TGTGCCACAAGACCATCTCGCCGGGGGCGAGGACCTATTAGCACAGATACGCAGTATTTT.